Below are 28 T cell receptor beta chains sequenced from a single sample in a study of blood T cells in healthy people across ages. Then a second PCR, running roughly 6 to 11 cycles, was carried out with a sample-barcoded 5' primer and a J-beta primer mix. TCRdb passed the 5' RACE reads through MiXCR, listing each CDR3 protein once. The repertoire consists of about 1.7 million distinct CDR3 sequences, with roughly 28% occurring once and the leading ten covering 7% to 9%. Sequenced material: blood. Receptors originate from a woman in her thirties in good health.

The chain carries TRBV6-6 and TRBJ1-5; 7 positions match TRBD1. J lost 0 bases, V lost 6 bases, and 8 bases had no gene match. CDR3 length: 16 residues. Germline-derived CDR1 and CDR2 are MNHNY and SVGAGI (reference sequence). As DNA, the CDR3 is TGTGCCAGCAGATCCGGGACAGCGAATAGCAATCAGCCCCAGCATTTT. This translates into CASRSGTANSNQPQHF.

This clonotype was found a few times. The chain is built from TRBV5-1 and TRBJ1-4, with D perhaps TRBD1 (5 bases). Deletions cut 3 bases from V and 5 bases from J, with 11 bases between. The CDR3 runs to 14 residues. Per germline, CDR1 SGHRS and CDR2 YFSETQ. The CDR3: CASSSGSGNEKLFF. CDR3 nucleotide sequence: TGCGCCAGCAGCTCAGGGTCCGGCAATGAAAAACTGTTTTTT. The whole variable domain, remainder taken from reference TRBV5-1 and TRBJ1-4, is KAGVTQTPRYLIKTRGQQVTLSCSPISGHRSVSWYQQTPGQGLQFLFEYFSETQRNKGNFPGRFSGRQFSNSRSEMNVSTLELGDSALYLCASSSGSGNEKLFFGSGTQLSVL.

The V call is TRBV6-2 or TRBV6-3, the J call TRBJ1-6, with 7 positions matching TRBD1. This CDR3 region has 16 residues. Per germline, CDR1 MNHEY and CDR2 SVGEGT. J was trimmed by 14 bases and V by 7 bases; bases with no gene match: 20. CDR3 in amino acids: CASNGQAVDVGSALHF. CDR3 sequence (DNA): TGTGCCAGCAACGGACAGGCAGTTGACGTGGGATCCGCCCTCCACTTT.

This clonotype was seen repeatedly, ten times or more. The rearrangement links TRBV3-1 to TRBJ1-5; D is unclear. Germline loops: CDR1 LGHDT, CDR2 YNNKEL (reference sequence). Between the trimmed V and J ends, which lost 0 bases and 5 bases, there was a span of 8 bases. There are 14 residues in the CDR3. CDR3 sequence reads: CASSQDSGYQPQHF. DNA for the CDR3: TGTGCCAGCAGCCAAGACAGTGGGTATCAGCCCCAGCATTTT.

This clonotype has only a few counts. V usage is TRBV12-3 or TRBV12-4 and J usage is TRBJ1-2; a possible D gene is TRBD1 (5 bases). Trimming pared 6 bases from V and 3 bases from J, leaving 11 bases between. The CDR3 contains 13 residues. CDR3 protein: CASSPDSHYGYTF. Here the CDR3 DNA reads TGTGCCAGCAGCCCTGACAGCCACTATGGCTACACCTTC.

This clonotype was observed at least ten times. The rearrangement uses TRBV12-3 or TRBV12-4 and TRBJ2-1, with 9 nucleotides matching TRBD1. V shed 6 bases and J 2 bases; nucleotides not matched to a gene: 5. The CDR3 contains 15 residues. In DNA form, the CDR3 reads TGTGCCAGCAGCTACGGACAGGGGACCTACAATGAGCAGTTCTTC. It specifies CASSYGQGTYNEQFF.

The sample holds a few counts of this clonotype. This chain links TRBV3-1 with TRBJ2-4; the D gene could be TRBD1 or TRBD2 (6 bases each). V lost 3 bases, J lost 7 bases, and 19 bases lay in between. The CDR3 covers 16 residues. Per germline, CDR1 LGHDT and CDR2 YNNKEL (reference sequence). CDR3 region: CASSQSFGGPMNIQYF. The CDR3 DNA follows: TGTGCCAGCAGCCAGTCGTTTGGGGGGCCCATGAACATTCAGTACTTC.

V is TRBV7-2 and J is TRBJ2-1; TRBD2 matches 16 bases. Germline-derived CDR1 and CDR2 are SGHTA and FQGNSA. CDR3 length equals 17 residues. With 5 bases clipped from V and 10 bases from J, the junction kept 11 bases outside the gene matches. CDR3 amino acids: CASSHDAGLAGGREQFF. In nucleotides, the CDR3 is TGTGCCAGCAGCCATGATGCGGGACTAGCGGGGGGGCGAGAGCAGTTCTTC. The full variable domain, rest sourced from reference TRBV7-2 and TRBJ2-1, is GAGVSQSPSNKVTEKGKDVELRCDPISGHTALYWYRQSLGQGLEFLIYFQGNSAPDKSGLPSDRFSAERTGGSVSTLTIQRTQQEDSAVYLCASSHDAGLAGGREQFFGPGTRLTVL.

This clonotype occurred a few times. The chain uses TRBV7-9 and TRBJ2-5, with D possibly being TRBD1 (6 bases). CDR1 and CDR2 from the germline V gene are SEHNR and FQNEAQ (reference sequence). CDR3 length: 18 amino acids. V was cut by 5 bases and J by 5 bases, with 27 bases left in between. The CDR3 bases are TGTGCCAGCAGCCCCACAACCGGCAGGGGTTTAGGTTGGGAGACCCAGTACTTC. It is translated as CASSPTTGRGLGWETQYF.

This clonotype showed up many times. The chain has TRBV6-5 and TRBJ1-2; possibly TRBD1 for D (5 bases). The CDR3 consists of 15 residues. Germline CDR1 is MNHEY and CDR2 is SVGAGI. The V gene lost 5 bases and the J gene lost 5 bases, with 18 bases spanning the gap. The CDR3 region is CASSNQGGGGYGYTF. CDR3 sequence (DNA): TGTGCCAGCAGTAACCAGGGTGGGGGAGGATATGGCTACACCTTC.

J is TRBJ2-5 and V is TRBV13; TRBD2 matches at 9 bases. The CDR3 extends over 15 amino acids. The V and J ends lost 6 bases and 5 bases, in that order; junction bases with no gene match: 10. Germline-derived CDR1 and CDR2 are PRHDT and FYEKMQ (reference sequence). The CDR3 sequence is CASRRNGGGAETQYF. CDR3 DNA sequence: TGTGCCAGCAGACGAAACGGCGGGGGGGCCGAGACCCAGTACTTC. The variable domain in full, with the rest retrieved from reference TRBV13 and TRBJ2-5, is AAGVIQSPRHLIKEKRETATLKCYPIPRHDTVYWYQQGPGQDPQFLISFYEKMQSDKGSIPDRFSAQQFSDYHSELNMSSLELGDSALYFCASRRNGGGAETQYFGPGTRLLVL.

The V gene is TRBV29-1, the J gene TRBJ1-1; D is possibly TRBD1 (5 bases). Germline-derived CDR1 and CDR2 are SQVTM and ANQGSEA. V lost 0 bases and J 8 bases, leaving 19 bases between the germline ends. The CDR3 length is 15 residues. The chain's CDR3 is CSVEDIDYLRGEAFF. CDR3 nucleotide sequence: TGCAGCGTTGAAGATATAGACTACCTAAGGGGCGAAGCTTTCTTT.

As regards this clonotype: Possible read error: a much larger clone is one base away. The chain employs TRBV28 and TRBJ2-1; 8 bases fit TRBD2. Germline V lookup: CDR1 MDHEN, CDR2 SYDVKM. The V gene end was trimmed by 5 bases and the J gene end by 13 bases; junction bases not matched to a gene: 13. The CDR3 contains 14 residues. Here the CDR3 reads CASSRTSSVETQFF. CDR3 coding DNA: TGTGCCAGCAGTCGGACTAGCTCGGTTGAGACCCAGTTCTTC.

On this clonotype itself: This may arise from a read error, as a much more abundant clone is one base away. This CDR3 is CASSSGTSGRIGDTQYF. CDR3 nucleotide sequence: TGTGCCAGCAGTTCCGGGACTAGCGGGAGGATAGGAGATACGCAGTATTTT. V gene TRBV12-3 or TRBV12-4 combines with J gene TRBJ2-3; 15 bases map to TRBD2. The CDR3 spans 17 residues. J lost 5 bases, V lost 4 bases, and 7 bases had no gene match.

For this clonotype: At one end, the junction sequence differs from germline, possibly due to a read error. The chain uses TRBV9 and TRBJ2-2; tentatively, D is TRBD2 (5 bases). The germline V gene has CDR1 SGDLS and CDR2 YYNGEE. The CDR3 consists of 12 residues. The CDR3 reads CASKADTGERFF. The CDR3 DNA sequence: TGTGCCAGCAAGGCCGACACCGGGGAGCGGTTTTTT.

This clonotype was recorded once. CDR3: CSVASRGQGSYF. Written as DNA, the CDR3 is TGCAGCGTTGCCTCGCGAGGACAGGGCTCGTACTTC. This chain uses TRBV29-1 with TRBJ2-5, with 8 bases aligning to TRBD1. V lost 4 bases to trimming and J lost 13 bases; unmatched junction nucleotides: 11. Per germline, CDR1 SQVTM and CDR2 ANQGSEA. The CDR3 consists of 12 residues.

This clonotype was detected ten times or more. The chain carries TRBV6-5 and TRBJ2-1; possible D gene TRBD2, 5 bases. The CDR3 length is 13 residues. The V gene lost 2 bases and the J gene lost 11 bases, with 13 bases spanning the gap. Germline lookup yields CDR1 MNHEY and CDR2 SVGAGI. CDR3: CASSYGPSGKQFF. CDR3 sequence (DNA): TGTGCCAGCAGTTACGGGCCTTCGGGGAAGCAGTTCTTC.

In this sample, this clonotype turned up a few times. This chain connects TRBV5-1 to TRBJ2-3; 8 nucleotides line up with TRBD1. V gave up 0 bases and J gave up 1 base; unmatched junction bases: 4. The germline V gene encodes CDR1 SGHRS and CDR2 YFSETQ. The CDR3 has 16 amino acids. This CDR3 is CASSLEGQEGTDTQYF. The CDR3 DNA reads TGCGCCAGCAGCTTGGAGGGACAGGAGGGCACAGATACGCAGTATTTT.

The CDR3 DNA reads as TGCAGTGCTCTAATGGAGGGGACTTCCTACAATGAGCAGTTCTTC. This codes for CSALMEGTSYNEQFF. V is TRBV20-1 and J is TRBJ2-1; D possibly corresponds to TRBD2 (6 bases). Per germline, CDR1 DFQATT and CDR2 SNEGSKA (reference sequence). Trimming removed 5 bases at V and 1 base at J, with 15 bases between. The CDR3 spans 15 residues.

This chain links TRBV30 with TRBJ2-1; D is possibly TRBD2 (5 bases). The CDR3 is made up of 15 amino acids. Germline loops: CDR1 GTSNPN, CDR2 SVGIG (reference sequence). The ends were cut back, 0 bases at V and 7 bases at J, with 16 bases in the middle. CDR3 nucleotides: TGTGCCTGGAGTGTCGGGCTAGCAGGTAGTAATGAGCAGTTCTTC. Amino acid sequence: CAWSVGLAGSNEQFF.

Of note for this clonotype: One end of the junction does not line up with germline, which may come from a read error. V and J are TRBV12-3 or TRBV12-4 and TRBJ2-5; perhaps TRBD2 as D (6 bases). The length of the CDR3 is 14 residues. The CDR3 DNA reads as TGTGCCAGCAATTTATTCCGAGAGACGGGAGCCCAGTACTTC. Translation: CASNLFRETGAQYF.

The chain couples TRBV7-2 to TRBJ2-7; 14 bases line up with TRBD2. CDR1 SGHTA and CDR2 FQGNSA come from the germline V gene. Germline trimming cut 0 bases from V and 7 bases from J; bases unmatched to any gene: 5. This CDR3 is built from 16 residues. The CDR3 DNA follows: TGTGCCAGCAGCTTAGCGACTAGCGGGGGGGCCTTTGAGCAGTACTTC. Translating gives CASSLATSGGAFEQYF.

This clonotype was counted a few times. The CDR3 DNA reads TGTGCCAGCTTGACTCTAGGGGAAGGGCGGTACGAGCAGTACTTC. Translated, it gives CASLTLGEGRYEQYF. This chain connects TRBV28 to TRBJ2-7, with D possibly matching TRBD1 (5 bases). The V end was cut by 8 bases, the J end by 4 bases, with 21 bases between. Germline assignment: CDR1 MDHEN and CDR2 SYDVKM. The CDR3 totals 15 residues.

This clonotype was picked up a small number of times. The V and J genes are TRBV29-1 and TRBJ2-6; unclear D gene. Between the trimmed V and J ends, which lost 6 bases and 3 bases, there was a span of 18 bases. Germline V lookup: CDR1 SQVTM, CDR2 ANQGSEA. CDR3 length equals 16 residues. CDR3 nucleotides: TGCAGCGTGGACCGGAAGGGCAAAGGTGGGGCCAACGTCCTGACTTTC. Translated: CSVDRKGKGGANVLTF. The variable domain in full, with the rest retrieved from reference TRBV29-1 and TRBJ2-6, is SAVISQKPSRDICQRGTSLTIQCQVDSQVTMMFWYRQQPGQSLTLIATANQGSEATYESGFVIDKFPISRPNLTFSTLTVSNMSPEDSSIYLCSVDRKGKGGANVLTFGAGSRLTVL.

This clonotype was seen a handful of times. The CDR3 nucleotides read TGTGCCAGCAGAAAAGGCACTGAAGCTTTCTTT. Its translation is CASRKGTEAFF. The chain is built from TRBV7-9 and TRBJ1-1; D gene unclear. Trimming took 6 bases from V and 4 from J, leaving 6 bases between them. The CDR3 is made up of 11 amino acids. From germline, CDR1 is SEHNR and CDR2 FQNEAQ (reference sequence).

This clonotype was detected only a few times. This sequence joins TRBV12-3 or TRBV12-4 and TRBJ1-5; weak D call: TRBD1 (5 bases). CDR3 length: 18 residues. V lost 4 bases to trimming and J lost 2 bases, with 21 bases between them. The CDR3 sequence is CASSWARETLGGNQPQHF. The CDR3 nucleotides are TGTGCCAGCAGTTGGGCCAGGGAGACTCTCGGGGGCAATCAGCCCCAGCATTTT.

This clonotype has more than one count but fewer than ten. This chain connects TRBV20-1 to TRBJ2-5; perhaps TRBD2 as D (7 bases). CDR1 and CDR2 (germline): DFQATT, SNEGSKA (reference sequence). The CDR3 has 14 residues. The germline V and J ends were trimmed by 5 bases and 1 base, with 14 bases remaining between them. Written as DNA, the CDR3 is TGCAGTGCTCCGAACCGGGGGGCCCAAGAGACCCAGTACTTC. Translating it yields CSAPNRGAQETQYF.

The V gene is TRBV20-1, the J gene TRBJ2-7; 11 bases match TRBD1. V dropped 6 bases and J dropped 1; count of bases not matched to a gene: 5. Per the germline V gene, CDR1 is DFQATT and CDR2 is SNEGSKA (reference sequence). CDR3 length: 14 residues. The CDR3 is CSAPGDRGSYEQYF. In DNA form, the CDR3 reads TGCAGTGCCCCAGGGGACAGGGGGTCCTACGAGCAGTACTTC.